This T cell receptor beta chain originates from a study of blood T cell repertoires in COVID-19. Across the study: The United States, Italy and Spain provided the acute and convalescent COVID-19 samples. The cDNA or gDNA used as material had been derived from T cells, B-cell-depleted T cells, or PBMCs.

TCRdb's table, derived via immunoSEQ multiplex PCR, lists solely in-frame clones and lacks some. The sample holds about 240,000 clones, about four fifths seen once. The germline CDR1 and CDR2 sequences are LGHDT and YNNKEL (reference sequence). Trimming took 3 bases from V and 4 from J; bases not matched to a gene: 3. The CDR3 is 15 amino acids. Sequencing input: peripheral blood. The chain recombines TRBV3-1 (or the pseudogene TRBV3-2) with TRBJ2-2, with 9 positions matching TRBD1. The origin of this receptor is a woman of 80 years or more with acute or convalescent COVID-19. The CDR3 sequence: CASSQDRGSTGELFF. The CDR3 region has the DNA TGTGCCAGCAGCCAGGACAGGGGCAGCACCGGGGAGCTGTTTTTT.